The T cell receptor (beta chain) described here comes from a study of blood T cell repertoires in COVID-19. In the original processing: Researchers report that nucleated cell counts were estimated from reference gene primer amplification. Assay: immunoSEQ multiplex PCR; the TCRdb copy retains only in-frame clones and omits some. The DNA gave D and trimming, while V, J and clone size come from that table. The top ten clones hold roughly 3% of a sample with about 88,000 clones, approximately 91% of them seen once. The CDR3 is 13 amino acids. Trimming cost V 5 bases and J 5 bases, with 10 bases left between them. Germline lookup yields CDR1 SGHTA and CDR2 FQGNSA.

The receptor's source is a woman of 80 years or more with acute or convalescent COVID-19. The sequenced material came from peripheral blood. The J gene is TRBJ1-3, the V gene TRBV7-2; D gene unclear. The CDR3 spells CASSPGLRNTIYF. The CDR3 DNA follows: TGTGCCAGCAGCCCAGGCCTCAGAAACACCATATATTTT.